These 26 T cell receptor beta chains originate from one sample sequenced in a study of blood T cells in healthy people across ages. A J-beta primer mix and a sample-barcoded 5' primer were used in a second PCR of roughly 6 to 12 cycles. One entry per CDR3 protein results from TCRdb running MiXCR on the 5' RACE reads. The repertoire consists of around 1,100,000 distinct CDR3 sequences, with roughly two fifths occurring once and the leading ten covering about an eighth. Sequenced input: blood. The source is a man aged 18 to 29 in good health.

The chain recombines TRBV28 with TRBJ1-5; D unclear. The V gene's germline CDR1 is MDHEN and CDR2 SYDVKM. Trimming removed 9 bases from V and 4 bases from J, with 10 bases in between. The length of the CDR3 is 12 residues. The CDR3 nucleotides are TGTGCCAGTACAGTTTTGAATCAGCCCCAGCATTTT. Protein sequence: CASTVLNQPQHF.

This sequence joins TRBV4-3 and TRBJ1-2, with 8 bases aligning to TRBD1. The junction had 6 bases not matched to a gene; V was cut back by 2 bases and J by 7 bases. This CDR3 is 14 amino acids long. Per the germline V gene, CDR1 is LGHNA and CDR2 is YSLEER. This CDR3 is CASSQLGQGRGYTF. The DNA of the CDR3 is TGCGCCAGCAGCCAACTTGGACAGGGTCGTGGCTACACCTTC.

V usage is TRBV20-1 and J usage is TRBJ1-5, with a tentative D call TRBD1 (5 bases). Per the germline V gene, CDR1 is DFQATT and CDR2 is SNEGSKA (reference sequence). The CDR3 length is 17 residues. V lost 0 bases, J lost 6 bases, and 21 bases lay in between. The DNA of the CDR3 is TGCAGTGCTAGAGATCCCCTTGGTCCAGGGAGGACTCAGCCCCAGCATTTT. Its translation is CSARDPLGPGRTQPQHF.

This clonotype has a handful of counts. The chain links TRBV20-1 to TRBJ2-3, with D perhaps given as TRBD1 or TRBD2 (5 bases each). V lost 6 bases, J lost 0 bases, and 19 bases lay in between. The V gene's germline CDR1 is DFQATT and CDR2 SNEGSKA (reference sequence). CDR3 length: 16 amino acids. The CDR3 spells CSATFSGGPSTDTQYF. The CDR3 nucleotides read TGCAGTGCCACTTTTTCTGGGGGTCCTAGCACAGATACGCAGTATTTT.

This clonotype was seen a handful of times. CDR3 bases: TGTGCCAGCAGCCCCTCGGACAGAATCACTAACTATGGCTACACCTTC. Translating gives CASSPSDRITNYGYTF. The rearrangement uses TRBV7-9 and TRBJ1-2; a possible D gene is TRBD1 (6 bases). Germline CDR1 reads SEHNR; CDR2 reads FQNEAQ (reference sequence). The CDR3 runs to 16 residues. Trimming left V 5 bases short and J 0 bases short, with 16 bases between.

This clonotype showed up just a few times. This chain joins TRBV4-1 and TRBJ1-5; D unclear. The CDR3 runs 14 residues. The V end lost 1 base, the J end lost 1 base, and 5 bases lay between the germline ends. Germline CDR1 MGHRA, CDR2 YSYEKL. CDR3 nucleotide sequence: TGCGCCAGCAGCCAAGCGCAGAGCAATCAGCCCCAGCATTTT. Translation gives CASSQAQSNQPQHF.

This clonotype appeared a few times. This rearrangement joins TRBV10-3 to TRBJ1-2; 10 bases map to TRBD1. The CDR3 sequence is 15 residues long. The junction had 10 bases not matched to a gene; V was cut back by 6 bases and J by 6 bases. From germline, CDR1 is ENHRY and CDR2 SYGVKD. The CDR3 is CAISDDGTGVHGYTF. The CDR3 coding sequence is TGTGCCATCAGCGACGATGGGACAGGGGTACATGGCTACACCTTC.

CDR3 DNA: TGCAGTGCTAGCGGCGCGGACAGGGGGGACCGTGGCTACACCTTC. It specifies CSASGADRGDRGYTF. The gene calls are TRBV20-1 and TRBJ1-2, with 10 positions matching TRBD1. CDR1 and CDR2 from the germline V gene are DFQATT and SNEGSKA (reference sequence). CDR3 length equals 15 residues. Germline trimming cut 3 bases from V and 7 bases from J; bases unmatched to any gene: 11.

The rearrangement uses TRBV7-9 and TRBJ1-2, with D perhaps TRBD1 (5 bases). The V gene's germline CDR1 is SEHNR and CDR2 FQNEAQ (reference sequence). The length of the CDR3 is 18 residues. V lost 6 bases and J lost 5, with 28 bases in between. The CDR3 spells CASRSFKDPGRTTYGYTF. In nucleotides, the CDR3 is TGTGCCAGCAGATCCTTCAAAGACCCGGGACGGACGACTTATGGCTACACCTTC.

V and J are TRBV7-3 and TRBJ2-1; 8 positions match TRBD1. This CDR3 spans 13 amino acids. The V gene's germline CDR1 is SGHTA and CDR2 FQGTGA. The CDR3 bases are TGTGCGTACCAGGGACAGGTATACAATGAGCAGTTCTTC. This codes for CAYQGQVYNEQFF.

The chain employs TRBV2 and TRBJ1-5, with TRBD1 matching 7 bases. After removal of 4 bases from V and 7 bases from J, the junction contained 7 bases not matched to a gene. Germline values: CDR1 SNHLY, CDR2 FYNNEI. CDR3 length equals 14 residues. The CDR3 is CASSGRQGGQPQHF. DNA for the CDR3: TGTGCCAGCAGTGGACGACAGGGAGGGCAGCCCCAGCATTTT.

The CDR3 spells CASSDWDGYTF. CDR3 nucleotides: TGTGCCAGCAGTGACTGGGATGGCTACACCTTC. This chain uses TRBV2 with TRBJ1-2; no clear D. CDR1 and CDR2 (germline): SNHLY, FYNNEI. There are 11 residues in the CDR3. V was cut by 3 bases and J by 6 bases, with 5 bases left in between.

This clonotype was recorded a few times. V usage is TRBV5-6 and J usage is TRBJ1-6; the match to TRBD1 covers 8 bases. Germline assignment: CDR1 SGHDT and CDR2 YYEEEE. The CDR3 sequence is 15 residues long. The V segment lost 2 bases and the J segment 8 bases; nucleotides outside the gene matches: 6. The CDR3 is CASSLPGQDHSPLHF. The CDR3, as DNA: TGTGCCAGCAGCTTACCGGGACAGGACCATTCACCCCTCCACTTT. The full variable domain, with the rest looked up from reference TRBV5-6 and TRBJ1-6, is DAGVTQSPTHLIKTRGQQVTLRCSPKSGHDTVSWYQQALGQGPQFIFQYYEEEERQRGNFPDRFSGHQFPNYSSELNVNALLLGDSALYLCASSLPGQDHSPLHFGNGTRLTVT.

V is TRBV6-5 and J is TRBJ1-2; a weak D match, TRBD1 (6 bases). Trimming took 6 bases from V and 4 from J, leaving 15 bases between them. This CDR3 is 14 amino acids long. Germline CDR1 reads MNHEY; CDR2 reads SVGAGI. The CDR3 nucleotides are TGTGCCAGCAGGGAGACAGGAAAGGCCTATGGCTACACCTTC. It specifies CASRETGKAYGYTF.

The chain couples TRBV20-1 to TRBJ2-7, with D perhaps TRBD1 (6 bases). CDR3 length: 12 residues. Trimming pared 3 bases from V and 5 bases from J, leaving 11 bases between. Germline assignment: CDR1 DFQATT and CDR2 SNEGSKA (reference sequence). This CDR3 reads CSASTGQNEQYF. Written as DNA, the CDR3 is TGCAGTGCTAGCACCGGACAGAACGAGCAGTACTTC.

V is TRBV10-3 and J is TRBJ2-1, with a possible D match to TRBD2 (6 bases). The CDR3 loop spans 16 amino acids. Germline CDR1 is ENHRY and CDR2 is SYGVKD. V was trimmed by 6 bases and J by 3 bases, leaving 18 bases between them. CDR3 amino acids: CAIRGFGGKVYNEQFF. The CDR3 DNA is TGTGCCATCAGAGGGTTCGGGGGAAAGGTCTACAATGAGCAGTTCTTC.

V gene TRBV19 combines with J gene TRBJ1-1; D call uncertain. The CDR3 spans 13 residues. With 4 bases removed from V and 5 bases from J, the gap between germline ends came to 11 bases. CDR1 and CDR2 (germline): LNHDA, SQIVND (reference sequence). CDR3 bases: TGTGCCAGTAGTACGCAGGCTTTTACTGAAGCTTTCTTT. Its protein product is CASSTQAFTEAFF.

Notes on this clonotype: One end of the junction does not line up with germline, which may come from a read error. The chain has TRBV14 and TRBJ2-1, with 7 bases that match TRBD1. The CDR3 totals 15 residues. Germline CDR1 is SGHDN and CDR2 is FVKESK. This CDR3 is CASSKETSTGNEQFF. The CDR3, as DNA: TGTGCCAGCAGCAAAGAGACTTCGACAGGGAATGAGCAGTTCTTC.

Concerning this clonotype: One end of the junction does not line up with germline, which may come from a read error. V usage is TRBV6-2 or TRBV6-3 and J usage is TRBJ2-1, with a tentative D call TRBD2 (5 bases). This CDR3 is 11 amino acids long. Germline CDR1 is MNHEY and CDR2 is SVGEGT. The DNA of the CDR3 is TGTACCAGCGCCGGGGACAATGAGCAGTTCTTC. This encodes CTSAGDNEQFF.

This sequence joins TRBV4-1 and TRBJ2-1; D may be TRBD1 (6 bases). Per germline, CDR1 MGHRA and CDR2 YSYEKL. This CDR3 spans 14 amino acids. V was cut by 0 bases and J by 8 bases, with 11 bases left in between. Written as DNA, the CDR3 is TGCGCCAGCAGCCAAGATCATTACAGGGATGAGCAGTTCTTC. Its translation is CASSQDHYRDEQFF.

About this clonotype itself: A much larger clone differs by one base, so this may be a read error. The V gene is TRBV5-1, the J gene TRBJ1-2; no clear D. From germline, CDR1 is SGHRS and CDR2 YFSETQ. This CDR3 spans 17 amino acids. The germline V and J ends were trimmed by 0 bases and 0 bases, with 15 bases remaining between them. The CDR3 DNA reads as TGCGCCAGCAGCTTGGATCAGGCAGGCTCAGCTAACTATGGCTACACCTTC. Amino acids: CASSLDQAGSANYGYTF.

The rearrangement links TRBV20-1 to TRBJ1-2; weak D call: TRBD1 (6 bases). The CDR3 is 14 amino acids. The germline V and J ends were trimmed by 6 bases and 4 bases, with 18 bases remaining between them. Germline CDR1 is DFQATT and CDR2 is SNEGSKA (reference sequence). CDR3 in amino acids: CSARRSGVLYGYTF. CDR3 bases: TGCAGTGCCAGAAGGTCAGGGGTCCTCTATGGCTACACCTTC.

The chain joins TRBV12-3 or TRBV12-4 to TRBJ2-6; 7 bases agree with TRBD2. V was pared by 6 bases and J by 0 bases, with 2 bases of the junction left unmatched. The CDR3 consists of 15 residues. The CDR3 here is CASRREGSGANVLTF. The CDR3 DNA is TGTGCCAGCAGAAGGGAGGGCTCTGGGGCCAACGTCCTGACTTTC.

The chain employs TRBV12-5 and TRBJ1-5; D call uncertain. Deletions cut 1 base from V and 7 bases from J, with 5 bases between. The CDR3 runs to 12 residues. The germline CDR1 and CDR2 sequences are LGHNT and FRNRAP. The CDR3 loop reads CASGLDSQPQHF. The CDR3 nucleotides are TGTGCTAGTGGTTTGGACAGCCAGCCCCAGCATTTT.

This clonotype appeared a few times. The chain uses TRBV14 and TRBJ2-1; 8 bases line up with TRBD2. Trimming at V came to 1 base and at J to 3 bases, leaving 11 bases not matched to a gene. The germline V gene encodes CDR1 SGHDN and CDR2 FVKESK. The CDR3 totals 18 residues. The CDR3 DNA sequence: TGTGCCAGCAGCCAAGGGTCCAGCGGGGGACTCTTCTACAATGAGCAGTTCTTC. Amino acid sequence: CASSQGSSGGLFYNEQFF.

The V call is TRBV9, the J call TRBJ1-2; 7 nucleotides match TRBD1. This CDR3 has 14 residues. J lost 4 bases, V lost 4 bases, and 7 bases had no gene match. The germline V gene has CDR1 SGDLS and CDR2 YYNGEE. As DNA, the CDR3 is TGTGCCAGCAGCACTAACAGGGGAGGCTATGGCTACACCTTC. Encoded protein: CASSTNRGGYGYTF.